This T cell receptor beta chain was identified in a study of neurological immune-mediated disorders. General study results and limits: Private repertoires in all groups were suggested by the finding that expanded clones across subjects shared no CDR3 amino acid sequences.

This CDR3 is 16 amino acids long. Between the trimmed V and J ends, which lost 3 bases and 4 bases, there was a span of 21 bases. CDR1 SQVTM and CDR2 ANQGSEA come from the germline V gene. The sorted libraries started from about a million CD4+ or CD8+ T cells. TCRdb redid the calling of the 5' RACE reads with MiXCR, one entry per CDR3 protein. This table has about 16,000 distinct CDR3 sequences, 7% to 9.5% appearing once. This clonotype was seen many times. Antigen: not known. The chain joins TRBV29-1 to TRBJ2-5; tentatively, D is TRBD2 (7 bases). The receptor's source is a man aged 50-60 years in good health. Sequencing input: CD8+ T cells from blood. The CDR3: CSVDELEGGRGETQYF. CDR3 DNA: TGCAGCGTTGACGAATTGGAGGGGGGGCGCGGAGAGACCCAGTACTTC.